This record covers a single T cell receptor beta chain. Germline CDR1 ENHRY, CDR2 SYGVKD. V lost 9 bases to trimming and J lost 4 bases, with 17 bases between them. The CDR3 length is 14 residues. This sample is part of a study of blood T cells in healthy people across ages. Those donating, healthy Caucasian individuals from Russia, were aged roughly 6 to 100. Using a J-beta primer mix together with a sample-barcoded 5' primer, a second PCR was run for roughly 6 to 12 cycles. TCRdb processed the 5' RACE reads anew with MiXCR; each CDR3 protein has one entry. In the table there are 590,000 or so distinct CDR3 sequences, approximately 30% of which are singletons.

The rearrangement links TRBV10-3 to TRBJ2-3, with D maybe TRBD1 (5 bases). Material for sequencing was blood. The source is a woman at least 80 years old in good health. CDR3 residues: CAIQGAGDPDTQYF. The CDR3 nucleotides read TGTGCCATACAAGGGGCAGGAGATCCAGATACGCAGTATTTT.